Presented here are 23 T cell receptor beta chains from one specimen sequenced in a study of human T cells and chemical hapten exposure. TCRdb ran MiXCR on the RACE reads and lists one entry per CDR3 protein. Counted here are fewer than 150,000 distinct CDR3 sequences, roughly 13% occurring once; the ten biggest clones make up 0.92%. Time point noted: patch test 1, 2 weeks after DPC sensitization. The treatment here: therapeutic diphenylcyclopropenone sensitization with weekly scalp DPC. Here the sequenced sample was whole blood, taken in connection with sensitization to the hapten diphenylcyclopropenone (DPC). The receptor source for this set is a man aged 18-30 years with alopecia areata. Some clones in this sample may be carry-over from other donors' samples.

This sequence joins TRBV28 and TRBJ2-5, with 7 positions matching TRBD2. With V trimmed by 7 bases and J by 5 bases, 4 bases remained unmatched. The V gene's germline CDR1 is MDHEN and CDR2 SYDVKM. CDR3 size: 12 residues. CDR3 bases: TGTGCCAGCACGGGGGGACGCGAGACCCAGTACTTC. Amino acid sequence: CASTGGRETQYF.

There are a few counts of this clonotype. The chain joins TRBV6-2 or TRBV6-3 to TRBJ2-1; the D is unclear. Trimming left V 2 bases short and J 9 bases short, with 11 bases between. Germline V gene lookup returns CDR1 MNHEY and CDR2 SVGEGT. The CDR3 extends over 13 amino acids. The CDR3 DNA sequence: TGTGCCAGCAGTTACGGCTTGGGCGGTGAGCAGTTCTTC. This encodes CASSYGLGGEQFF.

This clonotype was recorded a few times. This chain connects TRBV19 to TRBJ2-1; D remains ambiguous. CDR1 and CDR2 from the germline V gene are LNHDA and SQIVND (reference sequence). V lost 0 bases and J 7 bases, leaving 10 bases between the germline ends. The CDR3 has 14 residues. In nucleotides, the CDR3 is TGTGCCAGTAGTATAGACCTCAGCAGGAATGAGCAGTTCTTC. Translated: CASSIDLSRNEQFF.

The rearrangement uses TRBV7-2 and TRBJ1-5, with D unclear. CDR3 length equals 14 residues. Trimming left V 2 bases short and J 7 bases short, with 12 bases between. CDR1 is SGHTA, CDR2 FQGNSA, per germline. CDR3 sequence (DNA): TGTGCCAGCAGCTTATATACTGCGGGACAGCCCCAGCATTTT. Translated: CASSLYTAGQPQHF.

This clonotype was seen only a few times. The V call is TRBV28, the J call TRBJ2-5; D gene unclear. Germline V gives CDR1 MDHEN, CDR2 SYDVKM. This CDR3 has 12 amino acids. Trimming cost V 7 bases and J 5 bases, with 11 bases left between them. In DNA form, the CDR3 reads TGTGCCAGCACCCGTGACGAGGAGACCCAGTACTTC. It encodes CASTRDEETQYF.

The table lists this clonotype with many counts. The gene calls are TRBV7-9 and TRBJ2-7, with a tentative D call TRBD1 (5 bases). V was cut by 4 bases and J by 3 bases, with 13 bases left in between. Germline values: CDR1 SEHNR, CDR2 FQNEAQ (reference sequence). This CDR3 has 14 amino acids. CDR3 region: CASSSGQGSYEQYV. CDR3 DNA: TGTGCCAGCAGCTCTGGGCAGGGAAGCTACGAGCAGTACGTC.

The gene calls are TRBV5-4 and TRBJ1-6; a weak D match, TRBD1 (6 bases). CDR3 length equals 15 residues. Germline CDR1 SGHNT, CDR2 YYREEE (reference sequence). Trimming removed 4 bases from V and 7 bases from J, with 15 bases in between. The CDR3 spells CASSPGGAPNSPLHF. CDR3 bases: TGTGCCAGCAGCCCCGGGGGGGCTCCCAATTCACCCCTCCACTTT.

V and J are TRBV10-2 and TRBJ1-1; D is unclear. Trimming took off 0 bases at V and 1 base at J, with 6 bases between the two ends. This CDR3 is 14 amino acids long. Germline CDR1 WSHSY, CDR2 SAAADI. The DNA of the CDR3 is TGCGCCAGCAGTGAGTCGGCCGAGAACACTGAAGCTTTCTTT. As protein: CASSESAENTEAFF.

This clonotype was seen only a few times. The J gene is TRBJ2-3, the V gene TRBV3-1; D gene unclear. Trimming removed 0 bases from V and 2 bases from J, with 9 bases in between. CDR1 and CDR2 from the germline V gene are LGHDT and YNNKEL (reference sequence). CDR3 length equals 15 residues. The CDR3 spells CASSQEGLFTDTQYF. The CDR3 DNA is TGTGCCAGCAGCCAAGAAGGTCTCTTCACAGATACGCAGTATTTT.

V gene TRBV14 combines with J gene TRBJ1-4; D is undetermined. The germline V gene encodes CDR1 SGHDN and CDR2 FVKESK. Trimming cost V 4 bases and J 0 bases, with 18 bases left between them. This CDR3 is 18 amino acids long. In DNA, the CDR3 is TGTGCCAGCAGCCCCGGGAACCTGGCCTTCTCAACTAATGAAAAACTGTTTTTT. Its translation: CASSPGNLAFSTNEKLFF. The whole variable domain, remainder taken from reference TRBV14 and TRBJ1-4, is EAGVTQFPSHSVIEKGQTVTLRCDPISGHDNLYWYRRVMGKEIKFLLHFVKESKQDESGMPNNRFLAERTGGTYSTLKVQPAELEDSGVYFCASSPGNLAFSTNEKLFFGSGTQLSVL.

This clonotype came up a few times. The chain has TRBV6-1 and TRBJ2-7, with unresolved D. Trimming left V 2 bases short and J 0 bases short, with 8 bases between. The CDR3 sequence is 14 residues long. Germline CDR1 reads MNHNS; CDR2 reads SASEGT. CDR3 sequence: CASSESLSSYEQYF. The CDR3, as DNA: TGTGCCAGCAGTGAATCTCTTAGCTCCTACGAGCAGTACTTC.

This clonotype was picked up a small number of times. The CDR3 DNA reads as TGTGCCAGCAGCGTAGAGCCGTGGAGGGACAGAAACACCGGGGAGCTGTTTTTT. Residues: CASSVEPWRDRNTGELFF. J is TRBJ2-2 and V is TRBV9; a weak D match, TRBD1 (7 bases). V was pared by 0 bases and J by 2 bases, with 17 bases between. This CDR3 is 18 amino acids long. CDR1 and CDR2 (germline): SGDLS, YYNGEE.

The chain employs TRBV19 and TRBJ2-2, with 7 nucleotides matching TRBD1. Losses at the gene ends were 10 bases for V and 2 bases for J; bases not matched to a gene: 7. This CDR3 has 14 residues. Germline V CDR1 and CDR2: LNHDA, SQIVND (reference sequence). The CDR3 DNA is TGTGCCACCCCCACAGGGGACAACACCGGGGAGCTGTTTTTT. Its protein is CATPTGDNTGELFF. Using reference TRBV19 and TRBJ2-2 for the parts outside the CDR3, the full variable domain is DGGITQSPKYLFRKEGQNVTLSCEQNLNHDAMYWYRQDPGQGLRLIYYSQIVNDFQKGDIAEGYSVSREKKESFPLTVTSAQKNPTAFYLCATPTGDNTGELFFGEGSRLTVL.

This clonotype appeared a few times. The CDR3 DNA reads TGTGCCAGCAGCCCCAAACATCCGGGACGGGTATATAGCAATCAGCCCCAGCATTTT. This encodes CASSPKHPGRVYSNQPQHF. The chain employs TRBV11-2 and TRBJ1-5, with a possible D match to TRBD1 (5 bases). The germline V gene encodes CDR1 SGHAT and CDR2 FQNNGV. V lost 5 bases and J 0 bases, leaving 23 bases between the germline ends. The CDR3 is 19 residues long.

The V gene is TRBV6-2 or TRBV6-3, the J gene TRBJ2-7; weak D call: TRBD2 (5 bases). The CDR3 consists of 15 residues. V was pared by 0 bases and J by 3 bases, with 12 bases between. The germline V gene encodes CDR1 MNHEY and CDR2 SVGEGT. This CDR3 reads CASSYSTGFGYEQYF. CDR3 coding DNA: TGTGCCAGCAGTTACTCGACGGGGTTTGGCTACGAGCAGTACTTC.

This clonotype has just a few counts. The chain recombines TRBV7-3 with TRBJ2-7, with D maybe TRBD1 (5 bases). The ends were cut back, 6 bases at V and 5 bases at J, with 14 bases in the middle. CDR3 length equals 13 residues. The germline V gene has CDR1 SGHTA and CDR2 FQGTGA. CDR3 protein: CASSNGRANEQYF. The DNA for the CDR3 is TGTGCCAGCAGTAACGGCAGGGCCAACGAGCAGTACTTC.

The sample holds a few counts of this clonotype. The rearrangement joins TRBV19 to TRBJ2-3; D unresolved. This CDR3 spans 13 amino acids. Germline lookup yields CDR1 LNHDA and CDR2 SQIVND (reference sequence). The ends were cut back, 4 bases at V and 6 bases at J, with 11 bases in the middle. This chain's CDR3 is CASSTGSSDTQYF. The CDR3 DNA follows: TGTGCCAGTAGTACGGGCAGCTCGGATACGCAGTATTTT.

V is TRBV3-1 and J is TRBJ2-3; D not certain. CDR1 is LGHDT, CDR2 YNNKEL, per germline (reference sequence). CDR3 length: 13 amino acids. V was cut by 0 bases and J by 8 bases, with 9 bases left in between. The CDR3, as DNA: TGTGCCAGCAGCCAAGATCGGTTCCTTACGCAGTATTTT. It specifies CASSQDRFLTQYF.

V gene TRBV7-2 combines with J gene TRBJ2-3; TRBD1 or TRBD2 may be the D gene (7 bases each). The germline V gene has CDR1 SGHTA and CDR2 FQGNSA. CDR3 length: 16 amino acids. V lost 5 bases to trimming and J lost 3 bases, with 18 bases between them. CDR3 sequence: CASSPGGGRRTDTQYF. The CDR3 DNA is TGTGCCAGCAGCCCAGGGGGGGGGCGTCGGACAGATACGCAGTATTTT.

The V call is TRBV4-2, the J call TRBJ2-3, with D perhaps TRBD2 (5 bases). This CDR3 has 16 residues. V gave up 0 bases and J gave up 4 bases, with 14 bases separating them. Germline V gives CDR1 LGHNA, CDR2 YNFKEQ. This CDR3 reads CASSQEGSGVPDTQYF. CDR3 bases: TGTGCCAGCAGCCAAGAAGGCAGCGGAGTACCAGATACGCAGTATTTT.

This clonotype showed up many times. CDR3 loop: CASSPLGAWDTGELFF. CDR3 DNA sequence: TGTGCCAGCAGCCCCCTAGGAGCGTGGGACACCGGGGAGCTGTTTTTT. This rearrangement joins TRBV7-3 to TRBJ2-2; D is unclear. With 5 bases removed from V and 3 bases from J, the gap between germline ends came to 16 bases. This CDR3 is 16 amino acids long. The germline gives CDR1 SGHTA, CDR2 FQGTGA.

The rearrangement joins TRBV28 to TRBJ2-7; 9 bases align to TRBD1. CDR3 length: 15 residues. The germline CDR1 and CDR2 sequences are MDHEN and SYDVKM. Unmatched junction bases numbered 2, after V lost 2 bases and J lost 0 bases. Here the CDR3 reads CASSLGTGSSYEQYF. The CDR3 nucleotides read TGTGCCAGCAGTTTAGGGACAGGGAGCTCCTACGAGCAGTACTTC.

CDR3 amino acids: CASSSLLEGTDTQYF. The DNA of the CDR3 is TGTGCCAGCAGCTCCCTCCTGGAGGGCACAGATACGCAGTATTTT. The rearrangement links TRBV11-1 to TRBJ2-3; tentatively, D is TRBD2 (5 bases). Germline CDR1 SGHAT, CDR2 FQDESV (reference sequence). Between the trimmed V and J ends, which lost 4 bases and 1 base, there was a span of 12 bases. CDR3 size: 15 residues.